These 14 T cell receptor beta chains share one sample of origin, sequenced in a study of cytomegalovirus exposure and HLA in healthy donors. PCR involved 60 Vbeta and 13 Jbeta primers. Profiled with immunoSEQ multiplex PCR; TCRdb holds only in-frame clones, not every one. The repertoire holds fewer than 200,000 clones, approximately 70% seen once, with 1.5% to 2% in the top ten. Sequencing used PBMCs. The receptors shown here come from a woman in her twenties or thirties in good health and CMV-seronegative.

This clone occurred once. The V gene is TRBV18, the J gene TRBJ2-7, with 7 bases fitting TRBD2. V shed 2 bases and J 3 bases; nucleotides not matched to a gene: 7. The CDR3 has 15 amino acids. Germline loops: CDR1 KGHSH, CDR2 LQKENI. This chain's CDR3 is CASSPSGRAVYEQYF. DNA of the CDR3: TGTGCCAGCTCACCAAGTGGGAGGGCCGTCTACGAGCAGTACTTC.

The rearrangement uses TRBV5-1 and TRBJ2-5; 10 bases align to TRBD2. The germline CDR1 and CDR2 sequences are SGHRS and YFSETQ. Trimming removed 5 bases from V and 4 bases from J; junction bases left unmatched: 5. The CDR3 runs to 14 residues. The CDR3 spells CASSEASGRETQYF. CDR3 bases: TGCGCCAGCAGTGAGGCTAGCGGGAGAGAGACCCAGTACTTC.

The rearrangement joins TRBV7-3 to TRBJ2-1, with TRBD2 matching over 14 bases. This CDR3 contains 19 residues. V lost 3 bases and J lost 0; bases outside the gene matches: 7. CDR1 SGHTA and CDR2 FQGTGA come from the germline V gene. CDR3 region: CASSLLGTSGSSSYNEQFF. The CDR3 nucleotides read TGTGCCAGCAGCTTGCTAGGGACTAGCGGGAGCAGCTCCTACAATGAGCAGTTCTTC.

The chain carries TRBV4-1 and TRBJ2-5, with TRBD1 identical over 9 bases. The DNA end is a closer match to TRBJ2-7, so the J assignment may be wrong. CDR3 length equals 15 residues. Germline CDR1 reads MGHRA; CDR2 reads YSYEKL. Here the CDR3 DNA reads TGCGCCAGCAGCCAGTATTGGGACAGGGCCTACGAGCAGTACTTC. It yields the protein CASSQYWDRAYEQYF.

The CDR3 protein is CASSVGRTSGNTDTQYF. As DNA, the CDR3 is TGTGCCAGCAGCGTAGGGAGGACTAGCGGGAACACAGATACGCAGTATTTT. V and J are TRBV9 and TRBJ2-3, with 12 bases matching TRBD2. Unmatched junction bases numbered 4, after V lost 0 bases and J lost 2 bases. CDR1 SGDLS and CDR2 YYNGEE come from the germline V gene. The CDR3 extends over 17 amino acids.

The V and J genes are TRBV18 and TRBJ2-1, with TRBD2 matching 11 bases. Germline CDR1 reads KGHSH; CDR2 reads LQKENI. The CDR3 is 23 residues long. Trimming removed 3 bases from V and 6 bases from J; junction bases left unmatched: 28. In nucleotides, the CDR3 is TGTGCCAGCTCACCGGTACAGGGCAAGGTGACTAGCGGGGCTCCCCTGGAGGGCAATGAGCAGTTCTTC. Translated: CASSPVQGKVTSGAPLEGNEQFF.

The rearrangement links TRBV7-9 to TRBJ2-2; TRBD2 matches at 11 bases. Looked up from germline, CDR1 is SEHNR and CDR2 is FQNEAQ (reference sequence). The CDR3 runs 16 residues. The ends lost 5 bases at V and 2 bases at J; junction bases unmatched: 4. For the CDR3, the DNA is TGTGCCAGCAGCCCCGGACTAGCGGGTAACACCGGGGAGCTGTTTTTT. This sequence encodes CASSPGLAGNTGELFF.

V usage is TRBV7-8 and J usage is TRBJ2-3, with TRBD1 matching over 7 bases. This CDR3 comprises 15 residues. V was clipped by 3 bases and J by 1 base; unmatched bases: 4. Germline V gene sequence: CDR1 SGHVS, CDR2 FQNEAQ. Written as DNA, the CDR3 is TGTGCCAGCAGCTTTCACAGGGGAGGCACAGATACGCAGTATTTT. Protein product: CASSFHRGGTDTQYF.

The chain joins TRBV7-2 to TRBJ2-7, with TRBD1 matching over 7 bases. V shed 4 bases and J 0 bases; nucleotides not matched to a gene: 3. Germline V gene sequence: CDR1 SGHTA, CDR2 FQGNSA. The CDR3 consists of 14 residues. This CDR3 reads CASSSRQGSYEQYF. DNA for the CDR3: TGTGCCAGCAGCTCCCGACAGGGCTCCTACGAGCAGTACTTC.

This clone was seen a handful of times. The V and J genes are TRBV19 and TRBJ1-2, with 8 positions matching TRBD1. CDR1 and CDR2 (germline): LNHDA, SQIVND (reference sequence). V lost 3 bases, J lost 4 bases, and 10 bases stayed unmatched. The CDR3 runs to 16 residues. CDR3 coding DNA: TGTGCCAGTAGTATGATCGGACAGGGACAGCTCTATGGCTACACCTTC. Residues: CASSMIGQGQLYGYTF.

The chain recombines TRBV28 with TRBJ2-3; 9 bases match TRBD2. The CDR3 is 16 amino acids. Germline V gene lookup returns CDR1 MDHEN and CDR2 SYDVKM. The V gene end was trimmed by 4 bases and the J gene end by 8 bases; junction bases not matched to a gene: 13. CDR3 DNA: TGTGCCAGCAGTTCCTCGAGAGGGACTAGCTTCTTTACGCAGTATTTT. This sequence encodes CASSSSRGTSFFTQYF.

This sequence joins TRBV19 and TRBJ1-3; tentatively, D is TRBD1 (5 bases). Germline CDR1 and CDR2: LNHDA and SQIVND (reference sequence). The CDR3 sequence is 14 residues long. V lost 6 bases and J lost 0, with 9 bases in between. The CDR3 spells CASSRQFSGNTIYF. The CDR3 DNA reads TGTGCCAGTAGCCGACAGTTCTCTGGAAACACCATATATTTT.

The chain employs TRBV5-1 and TRBJ2-7, with unresolved D. V was trimmed by 0 bases and J by 2 bases, leaving 6 bases between them. This CDR3 is built from 13 residues. From germline, CDR1 is SGHRS and CDR2 YFSETQ. Written as DNA, the CDR3 is TGCGCCAGCAGCTTGGCAGGAACCTACGAGCAGTACTTC. It yields the protein CASSLAGTYEQYF.

V is TRBV20-1 and J is TRBJ1-6; 7 bases agree with TRBD1. The V segment lost 5 bases and the J segment 14 bases; nucleotides outside the gene matches: 6. Per germline, CDR1 DFQATT and CDR2 SNEGSKA (reference sequence). The CDR3 extends over 11 amino acids. The CDR3 here is CSAYRGQTLHF. CDR3 bases: TGCAGTGCTTACAGGGGTCAGACCCTCCACTTT.